This T cell receptor beta chain was captured by sequencing in a study of control samples from healthy donors and cancer patients. Assay used: immunoSEQ multiplex PCR; TCRdb lists only in-frame clones, some missing. The sample yields more than 75,000 clones, roughly 90% seen once. CDR3 length: 13 amino acids. Germline CDR1 ENHRY, CDR2 SYGVKD. With 8 bases removed from V and 1 base from J, the gap between germline ends came to 11 bases. Material: PBMCs. This chain connects TRBV10-3 to TRBJ1-2; tentatively, D is TRBD1 (5 bases). This clonotype was sampled from a woman aged 60-75 years with head and neck cancer. Written as DNA, the CDR3 is TGTGCCATCGGAACAGGAGTTAACTATGGCTACACCTTC. Amino acid sequence: CAIGTGVNYGYTF.